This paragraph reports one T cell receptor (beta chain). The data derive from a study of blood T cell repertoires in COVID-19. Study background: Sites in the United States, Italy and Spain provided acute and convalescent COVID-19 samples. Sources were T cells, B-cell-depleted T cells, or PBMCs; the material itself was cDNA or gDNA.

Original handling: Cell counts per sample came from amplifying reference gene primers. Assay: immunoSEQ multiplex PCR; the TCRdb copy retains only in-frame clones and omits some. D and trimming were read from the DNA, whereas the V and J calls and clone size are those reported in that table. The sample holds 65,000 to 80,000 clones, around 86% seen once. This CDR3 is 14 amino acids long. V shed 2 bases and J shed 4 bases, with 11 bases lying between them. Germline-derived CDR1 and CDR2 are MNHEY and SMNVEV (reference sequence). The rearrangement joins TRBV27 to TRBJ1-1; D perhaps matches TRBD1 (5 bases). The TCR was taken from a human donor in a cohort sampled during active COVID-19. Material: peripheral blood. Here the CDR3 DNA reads TGTGCCAGCAGTTTACAGGGATTAGGCACTGAAGCTTTCTTT. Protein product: CASSLQGLGTEAFF.